Included here is one T cell receptor beta chain sequence, with context. This sample is drawn from a study of T cell changes during pregnancy in multiple sclerosis. V lost 4 bases and J 7 bases, leaving 30 bases between the germline ends. This CDR3 region has 18 residues. The germline gives CDR1 SGHRS, CDR2 YFSETQ. Libraries were prepared by immunoSEQ multiplex PCR; TCRdb keeps only in-frame clonotypes and omits some of them. The repertoire holds 40,000 to 50,000 clones, with over 75% as singletons. The clonotype comes from a female donor with multiple sclerosis, enrolled in a pregnancy study. Material: CD4+ T cells from peripheral blood mononuclear cells, obtained before pregnancy. J is TRBJ2-7 and V is TRBV5-1, with a possible D match to TRBD2 (5 bases). CDR3 coding DNA: TGCGCCAGCAGCCTCAGCGTTCCTTGGTCTCGGGGAATGGAAGAGCAGTACTTC. Translating it yields CASSLSVPWSRGMEEQYF.